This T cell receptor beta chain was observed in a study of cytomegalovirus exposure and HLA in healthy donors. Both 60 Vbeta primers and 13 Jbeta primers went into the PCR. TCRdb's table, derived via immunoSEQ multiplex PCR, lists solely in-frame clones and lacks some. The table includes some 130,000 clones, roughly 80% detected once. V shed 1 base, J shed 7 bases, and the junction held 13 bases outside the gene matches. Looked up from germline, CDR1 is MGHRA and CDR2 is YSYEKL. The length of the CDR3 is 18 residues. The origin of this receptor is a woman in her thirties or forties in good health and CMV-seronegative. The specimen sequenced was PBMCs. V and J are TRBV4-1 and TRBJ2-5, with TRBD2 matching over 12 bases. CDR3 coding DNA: TGCGCCAGCAGCCAAGGCAGGACTAGCGGGACCCACCCGGGGACCCAGTACTTC. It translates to CASSQGRTSGTHPGTQYF.